The 13 T cell receptor beta chains below were found in one sample sequenced in a study of cytomegalovirus exposure and HLA in healthy donors. Method: immunoSEQ multiplex PCR; TCRdb's copy keeps in-frame clones and lacks some. The sample yields approximately 120,000 clones, approximately 95% seen once. The sample comprised PBMCs. The origin of the receptors is a man between 18 and 35 years old in good health and CMV-seronegative.

V is TRBV9 and J is TRBJ2-1; 9 bases agree with TRBD1. This CDR3 comprises 14 residues. Germline V gives CDR1 SGDLS, CDR2 YYNGEE. V lost 3 bases to trimming and J lost 4 bases; unmatched junction nucleotides: 2. CDR3 coding DNA: TGTGCCAGCAGCGCCGGGACAGGGTACAATGAGCAGTTCTTC. Translated, it gives CASSAGTGYNEQFF.

The chain links TRBV27 to TRBJ1-1; unclear D gene. The V end lost 7 bases, the J end lost 0 bases, and 6 bases lay between the germline ends. CDR3 size: 12 residues. Germline CDR1 and CDR2: MNHEY and SMNVEV (reference sequence). In nucleotides, the CDR3 is TGTGCCAGCATCGGTATGAACACTGAAGCTTTCTTT. Its translation: CASIGMNTEAFF.

J is TRBJ1-2 and V is TRBV18; D call uncertain. The germline CDR1 and CDR2 sequences are KGHSH and LQKENI. V lost 6 bases, J lost 8 bases, and 13 bases lay in between. The length of the CDR3 is 12 residues. CDR3: CASSRDLLGYTF. The DNA of the CDR3 is TGTGCCAGCTCTCGGGATCTTCTGGGCTACACCTTC. Together with reference TRBV18 and TRBJ1-2, the CDR3 gives the full variable domain: NAGVMQNPRHLVRRRGQEARLRCSPMKGHSHVYWYRQLPEEGLKFMVYLQKENIIDESGMPKERFSAEFPKEGPSILRIQQVVRGDSAAYFCASSRDLLGYTFGSGTRLTVV.

J is TRBJ2-7 and V is TRBV28; perhaps TRBD1 as D (7 bases). This CDR3 region has 15 residues. V lost 6 bases, J lost 6 bases, and 21 bases lay in between. Germline CDR1 MDHEN, CDR2 SYDVKM. The CDR3 coding sequence is TGTGCCAGCAGCTCCTACAGGGGAGGACCTTCCGAGCAGTACTTC. It encodes CASSSYRGGPSEQYF.

This chain links TRBV4-1 with TRBJ2-3, with 10 bases lining up with TRBD2. The CDR3 contains 15 residues. V lost 1 base and J lost 4; bases outside the gene matches: 2. Germline V lookup: CDR1 MGHRA, CDR2 YSYEKL. CDR3 in amino acids: CASSQGGTSADTQYF. DNA of the CDR3: TGCGCCAGCAGCCAAGGGGGGACTAGCGCAGATACGCAGTATTTT.

The chain uses TRBV27 and TRBJ2-2; TRBD2 agrees at 9 bases. Germline CDR1 is MNHEY and CDR2 is SMNVEV (reference sequence). The V and J ends lost 6 bases and 2 bases, in that order; junction bases with no gene match: 16. The CDR3 length is 19 residues. CDR3 amino acids: CASRRPGLAAGSNTGELFF. Here the CDR3 DNA reads TGTGCCAGCAGGAGACCGGGACTAGCCGCGGGTAGCAACACCGGGGAGCTGTTTTTT.

The rearrangement joins TRBV5-6 to TRBJ2-7; 7 positions agree with TRBD2. Germline-derived CDR1 and CDR2 are SGHDT and YYEEEE. J lost 5 bases, V lost 2 bases, and 13 bases had no gene match. The CDR3 has 16 amino acids. The CDR3 sequence is CASSLSGQGGMNEQYF. The CDR3 DNA follows: TGTGCCAGCAGCTTATCAGGGCAGGGAGGGATGAACGAGCAGTACTTC. The full variable domain, with the rest looked up from reference TRBV5-6 and TRBJ2-7, is DAGVTQSPTHLIKTRGQQVTLRCSPKSGHDTVSWYQQALGQGPQFIFQYYEEEERQRGNFPDRFSGHQFPNYSSELNVNALLLGDSALYLCASSLSGQGGMNEQYFGPGTRLTVT.

For this clone: The same CDR3 arises from other DNA sequences in this sample as well. The chain employs TRBV27 and TRBJ1-2; D remains ambiguous. Germline CDR1 reads MNHEY; CDR2 reads SMNVEV (reference sequence). V shed 2 bases and J shed 4 bases, with 8 bases lying between them. This CDR3 is built from 13 residues. This CDR3 is CASSLGRSYGYTF. The CDR3 region has the DNA TGTGCCAGCAGTTTAGGCAGAAGCTATGGCTACACCTTC.

The chain has TRBV5-5 and TRBJ2-7; D ambiguous. V was clipped by 0 bases and J by 3 bases, with 10 bases between them. Germline CDR1 reads SGHKS; CDR2 reads YYEKEE (reference sequence). The CDR3 is 14 amino acids. For the CDR3, the DNA is TGTGCCAGCAGCTTGGGCGGCTCTTACTACGAGCAGTACTTC. Translating gives CASSLGGSYYEQYF.

V gene TRBV27 combines with J gene TRBJ2-1; 9 bases map to TRBD2. The junction had 28 bases not matched to a gene; V was cut back by 10 bases and J by 9 bases. The CDR3 covers 19 residues. Germline assignment: CDR1 MNHEY and CDR2 SMNVEV (reference sequence). CDR3 sequence reads: CATADGSSGISRGSAEQFF. The DNA for the CDR3 is TGTGCCACAGCAGATGGGTCTAGCGGGATTTCTCGGGGTTCGGCTGAGCAGTTCTTC.

The J gene is TRBJ2-1, the V gene TRBV13; TRBD2 agrees at 12 bases. CDR1 is PRHDT, CDR2 FYEKMQ, per germline (reference sequence). V lost 9 bases, J lost 6 bases, and 6 bases stayed unmatched. The CDR3 runs to 14 residues. The CDR3 DNA follows: TGTGCCAGTTCCCGGACTAGCGGGGTCAATGAGCAGTTCTTC. Translated: CASSRTSGVNEQFF.

This rearrangement joins TRBV23-1 to TRBJ2-1; a weak D match, TRBD1 (6 bases). TRBV23-1 is an ORF, and what it does is uncertain. Deletions cut 7 bases from V and 4 bases from J, with 17 bases between. The CDR3 totals 15 residues. The CDR3, as DNA: TGCGCCAGCAATCCCCCAAGGACAGATTACAATGAGCAGTTCTTC. This sequence encodes CASNPPRTDYNEQFF.

This clone was seen only once. The V and J genes are TRBV19 and TRBJ2-7; D may be TRBD2 (6 bases). This CDR3 spans 15 amino acids. Germline-derived CDR1 and CDR2 are LNHDA and SQIVND (reference sequence). Trimming took 4 bases from V and 3 from J, leaving 16 bases between them. CDR3 nucleotides: TGTGCCAGTAGTACGGCGGGACCAGGGATCTACGAGCAGTACTTC. It translates to CASSTAGPGIYEQYF. The entire variable domain, with the rest obtained from reference TRBV19 and TRBJ2-7, is as follows: DGGITQSPKYLFRKEGQNVTLSCEQNLNHDAMYWYRQDPGQGLRLIYYSQIVNDFQKGDIAEGYSVSREKKESFPLTVTSAQKNPTAFYLCASSTAGPGIYEQYFGPGTRLTVT.